These 15 T cell receptor beta chains came from one sample sequenced in a study of CD8+ T cells in alopecia areata (dated by TCRdb to the late 2010s). The library came from the immunoSEQ multiplex PCR assay. To provide template for TCR sequencing, every sample had RNA extracted and reverse transcribed into cDNA. TCRdb took this table from immuneACCESS and kept in-frame rearrangements with V and J called. Such tables lack part of the clones; where checked against another copy, unresolved V genes explain under half of the gap, and the rest is unexplained. This sample has about 6,000 clones, none of them a singleton. The ten largest clonotypes hold 32% of the sample. Pooled mouse cutaneous lymph node cells were stained for CD4, CD8alpha, NKG2D, NKG2ACE and other markers and were then sorted on a BD Influx. The specimen sequenced was CD8+ T cells sorted from a lymph node. The receptors stem from a C3H/HeJ mouse with alopecia areata. The strain carries MHC haplotype H2-k.

At least ten counts were recorded for this clone. Genes and germline come from the mouse. The read gets to within 4 residues of the CDR3 end, and the germline J gene fills in the rest. V usage is TRBV13-2 and J usage is TRBJ2-5, with D perhaps matching TRBD1 or TRBD2 (6 bases each). Germline-derived CDR1 and CDR2 are NNHNN and SYGAGS (reference sequence). V lost 0 bases and J lost 2, with 7 bases in between. CDR3 length equals 14 residues. The CDR3 reads CASGDGGRQDTQYF. CDR3 bases read: TGTGCCAGCGGTGATGGGGGGCGCCAAGAC.

This clone was detected ten times or more. All gene names here are mouse names. The sequence runs out 4 residues before the end of the CDR3; the remainder is reconstructed from the germline J gene. J is TRBJ1-1 and V is TRBV13-1; tentative D call: TRBD1 (6 bases). The CDR3 sequence is 12 residues long. Germline V gene sequence: CDR1 NSHNY, CDR2 SYGAGN. The V end was cut by 5 bases, the J end by 3 bases, with 8 bases between. CDR3 DNA (partial): TGTGCCAGCAGCCACAGGGACACA. Translated, it gives CASSHRDT. The CDR3 in full is CASSHRDTEVFF.

This clone was seen at least ten times. The genes and germline here are from mouse. The CDR3 end is not reached by the read, which stops 4 residues before it; the germline J gene fills it in. V gene TRBV5 combines with J gene TRBJ1-1; the match to TRBD1 covers 7 bases. This CDR3 has 15 amino acids. V lost 8 bases to trimming and J lost 1 base; unmatched junction nucleotides: 10. Germline-derived CDR1 and CDR2 are LGHNA and YNLKQL (reference sequence). The sequenced part of the CDR3 DNA is TGTGCCAGCGAAGGGGGGGCAGGGGGAAACACA. Its translation: CASEGGAGGNT. The full CDR3 sequence reads CASEGGAGGNTEVFF.

This clone was counted ten times or more. Mouse gene names and germline throughout. The CDR3 is cut off 4 residues early in the read; its end comes from the germline J gene. V and J are TRBV13-3 and TRBJ2-2; 8 nucleotides line up with TRBD1. CDR1 and CDR2 (germline): NNHDY, SYVADS. There are 14 residues in the CDR3. J was trimmed by 6 bases and V by 0 bases; bases with no gene match: 1. The DNA read from the CDR3 is TGTGCCAGCAGTGATGGACAGGGGCCCGGG. Its protein is CASSDGQGPG. The full CDR3 sequence reads CASSDGQGPGQLYF. Supplemented by reference TRBV13-3 and TRBJ2-2, the full variable domain reads EAAVTQSPRSKVAVTGGKVTLSCHQTNNHDYMYWYRQDTGHGLRLIHYSYVADSTEKGDIPDGYKASRPSQENFSLILELASLSQTAVYFCASSDGQGPGQLYFGEGSKLTVL.

Ten or more counts support this clone. The gene names given are mouse names. CDR3 DNA (partial): TGTGCCAGCGGTGATGCGGCAGGGGGCGAA. As protein: CASGDAAGGE. The complete CDR3 sequence is CASGDAAGGERLFF. The rearrangement links TRBV13-2 to TRBJ1-4; 7 bases are a match to TRBD1. The read ends 4 residues early relative to the CDR3; the germline J gene fills the gap. The CDR3 consists of 14 residues. Germline lookup yields CDR1 NNHNN and CDR2 SYGAGS (reference sequence).

Concerning this clone itself: Gene names denote mouse genes. Read sequence stops 4 residues before the CDR3 end, and the germline J gene provides the missing end. The gene calls are TRBV19 and TRBJ1-1, with TRBD1 matching over 10 bases. The CDR3 contains 13 residues. The germline CDR1 and CDR2 sequences are FNHDT and SITEND (reference sequence). The DNA read from the CDR3 is TGTGCCAGCAGTATTGGGGACAGGGGA. This sequence encodes CASSIGDRG. The whole CDR3 reads CASSIGDRGEVFF.

At least ten counts were recorded for this clone. Gene labels here are mouse ones. The read stops 4 residues short of the end of the CDR3; the missing end is completed from the germline J gene. The chain has TRBV14 and TRBJ2-5; D uncertain. Looked up from germline, CDR1 is SGHDT and CDR2 is FRDEAV. V lost 3 bases, J lost 0 bases, and 5 bases lay in between. There are 13 residues in the CDR3. The CDR3 bases that were read are TGTGCCAGCAGTTACATTAACCAAGAC. This encodes CASSYINQD. The CDR3 as a whole reads CASSYINQDTQYF.

This clone occurred many times. Gene names are mouse gene names. The sequenced fragment ends 4 residues before the CDR3 boundary, so the rest is inferred from the germline J gene. The chain carries TRBV13-3 and TRBJ2-7, with D possibly being TRBD1 (6 bases). V was shortened by 1 base and J by 1 base, with 9 bases between the two germline ends. Germline V gene lookup returns CDR1 NNHDY and CDR2 SYVADS. This CDR3 contains 14 residues. This CDR3 is CASSDFDRSYEQYF. The sequenced CDR3 bases are TGTGCCAGCAGTGATTTCGACAGGTCCTAT.

As to this clone: Here the gene names and germline are mouse. CDR3 DNA, as far as it was read: TGTGCCAGCTCCGCAGGGGGC. It yields the protein CASSAGG. The whole CDR3 protein is CASSAGGDYTF. The chain has TRBV13-1 and TRBJ1-2; 7 bases match TRBD1. The CDR3 is cut off 4 residues early in the read; its end comes from the germline J gene. This CDR3 is 11 amino acids long. The germline V gene encodes CDR1 NSHNY and CDR2 SYGAGN.

In this sample, this clone turned up many times. Gene names and germline match the mouse. The DNA ends 4 residues before the CDR3 does, and the rest of the CDR3 is filled in from the germline J gene. The genes are TRBV3 and TRBJ2-7; TRBD2 matches at 9 bases. The CDR3 contains 15 residues. CDR1 and CDR2 (germline): SNHLY, FYNGKV (reference sequence). CDR3 loop: CASSSSGTGSYEQYF. CDR3 DNA, as far as it was read: TGTGCCAGCAGCTCCTCCGGGACTGGGTCTTAT.

This clone is categorized as medium-sized. Genes and germline come from the mouse. The observed sequence ends 4 residues before the CDR3 terminus, with the missing tail filled in from the germline J gene. The chain employs TRBV16 and TRBJ2-7; D might be TRBD1 (5 bases). The CDR3 has 14 residues. V was pared by 4 bases and J by 2 bases, with 12 bases between. Per germline, CDR1 SGHSA and CDR2 FRNQAP. This CDR3 reads CASSSASGTYEQYF. CDR3 DNA, as far as it was read: TGTGCAAGCAGCTCAGCCTCAGGGACCTAT.

As regards this clone: Gene names are the mouse ones. The observed sequence ends 4 residues before the CDR3 terminus, with the missing tail filled in from the germline J gene. V and J are TRBV13-2 and TRBJ2-2, with 8 bases that match TRBD1. Unmatched junction bases numbered 4, after V lost 0 bases and J lost 3 bases. CDR3 size: 16 residues. Germline CDR1 reads NNHNN; CDR2 reads SYGAGS (reference sequence). The sequenced CDR3 bases are TGTGCCAGCGGTGATGCCAGGGGGCGGGACACCGGG. It codes for CASGDARGRDTG. The entire CDR3 is CASGDARGRDTGQLYF.

To note about this clone: Mouse germline and gene names are used. The read stops 4 residues short of the end of the CDR3; the missing end is completed from the germline J gene. This chain links TRBV19 with TRBJ2-3, with a weak D call TRBD2 (6 bases). The CDR3 contains 16 residues. The germline V and J ends were trimmed by 0 bases and 0 bases, with 11 bases remaining between them. CDR1 is FNHDT, CDR2 SITEND, per germline (reference sequence). Partial CDR3 DNA: TGTGCCAGCAGTATAGCTGGCCTGGGGAGTGCAGAA. It specifies CASSIAGLGSAE. The entire CDR3 is CASSIAGLGSAETLYF.

This clone was observed many times. The genes are named according to mouse. The CDR3 is cut off 4 residues early in the read; its end comes from the germline J gene. The chain uses TRBV13-1 and TRBJ1-1; 12 bases agree with TRBD1. Trimming removed 3 bases from V and 3 bases from J; junction bases left unmatched: 0. This CDR3 region has 14 residues. Looked up from germline, CDR1 is NSHNY and CDR2 is SYGAGN. CDR3 protein: CASSGDRGHTEVFF. CDR3 DNA, as far as it was read: TGTGCCAGCAGTGGGGACAGGGGGCACACA.

In its sample, this clone was seen many times. Mouse germline and gene names are used. The CDR3 is cut off 4 residues early in the read; its end comes from the germline J gene. The chain recombines TRBV13-2 with TRBJ2-4; 8 nucleotides line up with TRBD2. Germline-derived CDR1 and CDR2 are NNHNN and SYGAGS (reference sequence). The CDR3 is made up of 14 amino acids. The CDR3 reads CASGDVGGENTLYF. Incomplete CDR3 DNA: TGTGCCAGCGGTGATGTGGGGGGGGAAAAC.